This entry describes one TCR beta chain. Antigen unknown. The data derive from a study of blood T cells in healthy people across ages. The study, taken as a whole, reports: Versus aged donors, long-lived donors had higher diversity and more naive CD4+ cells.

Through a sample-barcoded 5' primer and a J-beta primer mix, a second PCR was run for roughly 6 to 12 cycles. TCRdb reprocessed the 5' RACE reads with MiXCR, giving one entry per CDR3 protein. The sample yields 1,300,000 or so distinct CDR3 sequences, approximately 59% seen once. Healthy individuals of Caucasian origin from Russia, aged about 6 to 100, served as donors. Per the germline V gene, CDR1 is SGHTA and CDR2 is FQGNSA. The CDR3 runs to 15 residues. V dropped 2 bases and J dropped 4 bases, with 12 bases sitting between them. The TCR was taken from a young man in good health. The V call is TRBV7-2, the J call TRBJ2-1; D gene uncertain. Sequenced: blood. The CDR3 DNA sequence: TGTGCCAGCAGCTTAACCCCTAGATATTACAATGAGCAGTTCTTC. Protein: CASSLTPRYYNEQFF.